These 24 T cell receptor beta chains share one sample of origin, sequenced in a study of shared clonotypes between healthy human individuals. Measured with immunoSEQ multiplex PCR; TCRdb has only the in-frame clones, and not every one. The sample yields about 2.2 million clones, about 94% seen once. Cells designated naive CD8 were CD45RO-negative and were positively selected for CCR7, with terminally differentiated effector memory CD45RA+ cells excluded. Sequencing was done on a sample of naive CD8+ T cells from PBMCs. Receptors originate from a man aged 18 to 30 in good health. Some clones in this sample may be carry-over from other donors' samples.

V usage is TRBV11-2 and J usage is TRBJ2-7; no firm D call. Germline V gene lookup returns CDR1 SGHAT and CDR2 FQNNGV. CDR3 size: 13 residues. Trimming removed 5 bases from V and 3 bases from J, with 11 bases in between. Here the CDR3 DNA reads TGTGCCAGCAGCCGACAAACTATCTACGAGCAGTACTTC. This gives the protein CASSRQTIYEQYF.

V and J are TRBV19 and TRBJ1-4, with D possibly TRBD1 on 5 matching bases. From germline, CDR1 is LNHDA and CDR2 SQIVND (reference sequence). The ends were cut back, 3 bases at V and 4 bases at J, with 12 bases in the middle. The CDR3 loop spans 15 amino acids. CDR3 residues: CASSIRGSSNEKLFF. The CDR3 nucleotides read TGTGCCAGTAGTATTCGGGGCAGCAGTAATGAAAAACTGTTTTTT.

The rearrangement uses TRBV28 and TRBJ2-1; D is perhaps TRBD1 (6 bases). Germline V gene data show CDR1 as MDHEN and CDR2 as SYDVKM. This CDR3 comprises 12 residues. The V end was cut by 10 bases, the J end by 2 bases, with 9 bases between. CDR3 bases: TGTGCCATTCGGGACACCTACAATGAGCAGTTCTTC. Residues: CAIRDTYNEQFF.

The chain uses TRBV25-1 and TRBJ2-2; 9 nucleotides line up with TRBD2. The CDR3 covers 16 residues. Trimming removed 8 bases from V and 4 bases from J; junction bases left unmatched: 11. Germline-derived CDR1 and CDR2 are MGHDK and SYGVNS. This chain's CDR3 is CASSPPGLAITGELFF. The CDR3 DNA sequence: TGTGCCAGCTCACCTCCGGGACTAGCCATCACCGGGGAGCTGTTTTTT.

CDR3 protein: CASSPGAGVAYGYTF. The CDR3 bases are TGTGCCAGCAGTCCCGGGGCGGGGGTTGCCTATGGCTACACCTTC. The chain is built from TRBV11-2 and TRBJ1-2; a weak D match, TRBD1 (5 bases). V lost 6 bases to trimming and J lost 4 bases, with 18 bases between them. This CDR3 is built from 15 residues. Germline V gives CDR1 SGHAT, CDR2 FQNNGV.

Remarks on this clone: Additional DNA sequences in this sample encode the identical CDR3. This chain connects TRBV27 to TRBJ2-7; 7 positions match TRBD2. Germline CDR1 MNHEY, CDR2 SMNVEV (reference sequence). The J segment lost 7 bases and the V segment lost 4 bases, leaving 1 base of the junction unmatched. The CDR3 is 11 amino acids. CDR3 in amino acids: CASSWGGEQYF. Written as DNA, the CDR3 is TGTGCCAGCAGTTGGGGGGGGGAGCAGTACTTC.

CDR3 sequence (DNA): TGTGCCAGCAGGTGGAATCGGGACAGGACCCCGGGGGATACGCAGTATTTT. It specifies CASRWNRDRTPGDTQYF. The chain links TRBV7-9 to TRBJ2-3; 8 nucleotides align to TRBD1. The CDR3 extends over 17 amino acids. CDR1 is SEHNR and CDR2 is FQNEAQ in the germline V gene (reference sequence). The J segment lost 6 bases and the V segment lost 6 bases, leaving 17 bases of the junction unmatched.

The chain has TRBV6-1 and TRBJ1-1, with D maybe TRBD1 (5 bases). V shed 7 bases and J shed 4 bases, with 10 bases lying between them. The CDR3 sequence is 12 residues long. CDR1 is MNHNS, CDR2 SASEGT, per germline. The CDR3 region is CASKRGATEAFF. The CDR3 DNA reads as TGTGCCAGCAAACGAGGGGCCACTGAAGCTTTCTTT.

The rearrangement links TRBV27 to TRBJ1-2, with 9 bases lining up with TRBD1. V lost 3 bases to trimming and J lost 5 bases; unmatched junction nucleotides: 7. From germline, CDR1 is MNHEY and CDR2 SMNVEV (reference sequence). This CDR3 region has 15 residues. CDR3 region: CASSLRQGVGYGYTF. CDR3 bases: TGTGCCAGCAGTTTGAGACAGGGGGTTGGGTATGGCTACACCTTC.

The chain is built from TRBV28 and TRBJ2-7, with D tentatively TRBD1 (5 bases). This CDR3 is built from 13 residues. Germline values: CDR1 MDHEN, CDR2 SYDVKM. Trimming shortened V by 3 bases and J by 5 bases, and 11 bases separated the two germline ends. This CDR3 is CASSFYRKDEQYF. The CDR3, as DNA: TGTGCCAGCAGTTTTTACAGGAAGGACGAGCAGTACTTC.

The V gene is TRBV7-8, the J gene TRBJ2-7; D ambiguous. Germline V gene sequence: CDR1 SGHVS, CDR2 FQNEAQ. The CDR3 has 16 amino acids. Deletions cut 1 base from V and 2 bases from J, with 15 bases between. The CDR3 here is CASSLVGNGFTYEQYF. The CDR3 region has the DNA TGTGCCAGCAGCTTAGTTGGTAATGGCTTTACCTACGAGCAGTACTTC.

The chain joins TRBV21-1 to TRBJ1-2. TRBV21-1 is a pseudogene segment. The length of the CDR3 is 14 residues. The CDR3 here is CASSKRAQSYGYTF. DNA of the CDR3: TGTGCCAGCAGCAAAAGGGCCCAGAGCTATGGCTACACCTTC.

This chain uses TRBV27 with TRBJ2-2; 7 bases agree with TRBD1. V gave up 2 bases and J gave up 3 bases; unmatched junction bases: 12. Germline values: CDR1 MNHEY, CDR2 SMNVEV (reference sequence). The CDR3 runs 18 residues. DNA of the CDR3: TGTGCCAGCAGTTTAGTAGGACAGGCCAGCCTTTACACCGGGGAGCTGTTTTTT. It is translated as CASSLVGQASLYTGELFF.

The chain carries TRBV7-9 and TRBJ2-5, with 9 bases matching TRBD1. V trimming: 5 bases; J trimming: 5 bases; junction bases outside the gene matches: 6. The CDR3 runs to 14 residues. Germline assignment: CDR1 SEHNR and CDR2 FQNEAQ (reference sequence). The chain's CDR3 is CASSDRGLRETQYF. For the CDR3, the DNA is TGTGCCAGCAGCGACAGGGGGTTACGGGAGACCCAGTACTTC. Using reference TRBV7-9 and TRBJ2-5 for the parts outside the CDR3, the full variable domain is DTGVSQNPRHKITKRGQNVTFRCDPISEHNRLYWYRQTLGQGPEFLTYFQNEAQLEKSRLLSDRFSAERPKGSFSTLEIQRTEQGDSAMYLCASSDRGLRETQYFGPGTRLLVL.

The chain joins TRBV6-5 to TRBJ2-5, with 8 positions matching TRBD1. Looked up from germline, CDR1 is MNHEY and CDR2 is SVGAGI. J lost 2 bases, V lost 1 base, and 3 bases had no gene match. The CDR3 totals 15 residues. CDR3 loop: CASSYFRDRQETQYF. The CDR3, as DNA: TGTGCCAGCAGTTACTTCCGGGACAGGCAAGAGACCCAGTACTTC.

The chain has TRBV7-9 and TRBJ2-7, with TRBD2 matching over 9 bases. The CDR3 is 15 amino acids. J lost 3 bases, V lost 4 bases, and 7 bases had no gene match. Per germline, CDR1 SEHNR and CDR2 FQNEAQ (reference sequence). The CDR3 nucleotides are TGTGCCAGCAGCTACCGGACTAGCGCGGGCTACGAGCAGTACTTC. Protein product: CASSYRTSAGYEQYF. The whole variable domain, filled in from reference TRBV7-9 and TRBJ2-7, reads DTGVSQNPRHKITKRGQNVTFRCDPISEHNRLYWYRQTLGQGPEFLTYFQNEAQLEKSRLLSDRFSAERPKGSFSTLEIQRTEQGDSAMYLCASSYRTSAGYEQYFGPGTRLTVT.

The rearrangement links TRBV27 to TRBJ2-7; 12 nucleotides line up with TRBD2. J lost 0 bases, V lost 4 bases, and 7 bases had no gene match. Per germline, CDR1 MNHEY and CDR2 SMNVEV (reference sequence). The CDR3 has 17 amino acids. The CDR3, as DNA: TGTGCCAGCAGTTCCGTGGGACTAGCGGGTCTCTCCTACGAGCAGTACTTC. Encoded protein: CASSSVGLAGLSYEQYF.

CDR3 in DNA: TGCGCCAGCAGCGCCAGGTGGCGGGAGAACACCGGGGAGCTGTTTTTT. It codes for CASSARWRENTGELFF. V is TRBV4-1 and J is TRBJ2-2; weak D call: TRBD2 (6 bases). The CDR3 covers 16 residues. V was clipped by 5 bases and J by 1 base, with 14 bases between them. Germline assignment: CDR1 MGHRA and CDR2 YSYEKL.

In this sample, this clone turned up a few times. This chain connects TRBV27 to TRBJ1-5; D possibly corresponds to TRBD1 (6 bases). CDR3 length equals 14 residues. V was cut by 3 bases and J by 7 bases, with 13 bases left in between. Germline CDR1 reads MNHEY; CDR2 reads SMNVEV (reference sequence). The CDR3 region has the DNA TGTGCCAGCAGTTTGTTGGGGGCAGAGCAGCCCCAGCATTTT. Translating it yields CASSLLGAEQPQHF.

There are a few counts of this clone. The V call is TRBV27, the J call TRBJ1-5; D is unclear. Trimming pared 6 bases from V and 4 bases from J, leaving 10 bases between. This CDR3 contains 13 residues. Germline V gene lookup returns CDR1 MNHEY and CDR2 SMNVEV (reference sequence). The CDR3 spells CASSTAENQPQHF. In nucleotides, the CDR3 is TGTGCCAGCAGCACCGCTGAGAATCAGCCCCAGCATTTT.

This clone was counted a single time. V usage is TRBV7-9 and J usage is TRBJ2-2; 10 bases are shared with TRBD2. Germline V CDR1 and CDR2: SEHNR, FQNEAQ (reference sequence). The trim removed 4 bases at V and 5 bases at J, leaving 4 bases unmatched. This CDR3 contains 15 residues. CDR3 region: CASSYSGRWTGELFF. The CDR3 nucleotides are TGTGCCAGCAGCTATAGCGGGAGGTGGACCGGGGAGCTGTTTTTT.

Details on this clone: Within the sample, other DNA sequences also encode this same CDR3. The rearrangement joins TRBV27 to TRBJ2-5; no definite D call. Germline CDR1 is MNHEY and CDR2 is SMNVEV (reference sequence). This CDR3 is built from 13 residues. Trimming removed 5 bases at V and 1 base at J, with 8 bases between. The CDR3 DNA follows: TGTGCCAGCAGTCCCACTTTCCAAGAGACCCAGTACTTC. It is translated as CASSPTFQETQYF.

V and J are TRBV5-4 and TRBJ1-2; 7 bases fit TRBD1. The V and J ends lost 4 bases and 8 bases, in that order; junction bases with no gene match: 14. CDR1 and CDR2 (germline): SGHNT, YYREEE (reference sequence). The length of the CDR3 is 15 residues. The CDR3 loop reads CASSPGQDIHRGYTF. The CDR3 region has the DNA TGTGCCAGCAGCCCCGGACAGGACATCCATCGCGGCTACACCTTC.

V gene TRBV28 combines with J gene TRBJ1-2; D is undetermined. Germline V lookup: CDR1 MDHEN, CDR2 SYDVKM. The CDR3 totals 14 residues. V was clipped by 7 bases and J by 2 bases, with 14 bases between them. CDR3: CASTRPAANYGYTF. CDR3 coding DNA: TGTGCCAGCACTCGTCCCGCCGCGAACTATGGCTACACCTTC.